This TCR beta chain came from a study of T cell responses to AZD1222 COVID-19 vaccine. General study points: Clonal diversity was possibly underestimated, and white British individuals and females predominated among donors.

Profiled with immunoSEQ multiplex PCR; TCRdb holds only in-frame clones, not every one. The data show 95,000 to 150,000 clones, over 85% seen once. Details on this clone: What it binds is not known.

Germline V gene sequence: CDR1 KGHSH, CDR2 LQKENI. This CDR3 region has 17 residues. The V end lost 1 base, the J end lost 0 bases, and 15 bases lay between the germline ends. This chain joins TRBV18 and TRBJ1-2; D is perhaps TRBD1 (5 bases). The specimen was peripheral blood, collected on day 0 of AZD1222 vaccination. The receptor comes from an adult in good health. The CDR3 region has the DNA TGTGCCAGCTCACCACGGGGCGAGGAAACGTCTAACTATGGCTACACCTTC. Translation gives CASSPRGEETSNYGYTF.